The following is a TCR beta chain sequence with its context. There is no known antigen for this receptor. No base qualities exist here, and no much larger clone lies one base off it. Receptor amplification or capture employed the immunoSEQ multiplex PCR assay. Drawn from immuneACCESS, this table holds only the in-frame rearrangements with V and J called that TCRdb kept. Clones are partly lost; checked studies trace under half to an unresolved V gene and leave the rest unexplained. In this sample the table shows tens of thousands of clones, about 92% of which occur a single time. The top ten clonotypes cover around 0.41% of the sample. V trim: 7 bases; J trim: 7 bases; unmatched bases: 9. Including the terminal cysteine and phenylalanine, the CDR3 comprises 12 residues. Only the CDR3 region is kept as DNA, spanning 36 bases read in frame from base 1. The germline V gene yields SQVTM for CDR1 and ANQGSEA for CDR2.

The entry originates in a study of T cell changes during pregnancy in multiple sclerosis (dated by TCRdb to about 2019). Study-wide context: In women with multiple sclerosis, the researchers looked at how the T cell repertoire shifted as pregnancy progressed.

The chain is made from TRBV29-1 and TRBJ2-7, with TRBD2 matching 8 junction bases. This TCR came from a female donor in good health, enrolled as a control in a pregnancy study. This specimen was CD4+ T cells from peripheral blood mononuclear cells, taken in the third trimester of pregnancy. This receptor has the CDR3 CSATGGMWEQYF. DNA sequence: TGCAGCGCCACGGGGGGGATGTGGGAGCAGTACTTC.